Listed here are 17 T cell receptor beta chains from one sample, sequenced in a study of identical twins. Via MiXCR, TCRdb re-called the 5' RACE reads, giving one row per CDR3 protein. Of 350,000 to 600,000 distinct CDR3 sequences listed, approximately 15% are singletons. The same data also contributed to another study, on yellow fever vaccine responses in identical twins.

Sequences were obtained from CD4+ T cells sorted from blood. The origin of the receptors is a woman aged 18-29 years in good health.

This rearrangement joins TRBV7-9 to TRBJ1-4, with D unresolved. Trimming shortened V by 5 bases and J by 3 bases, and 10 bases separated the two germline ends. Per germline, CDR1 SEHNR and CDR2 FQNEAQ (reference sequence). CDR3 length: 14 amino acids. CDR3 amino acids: CASSKTGSNEKLFF. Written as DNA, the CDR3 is TGTGCCAGCAGCAAGACGGGGTCTAATGAAAAACTGTTTTTT.

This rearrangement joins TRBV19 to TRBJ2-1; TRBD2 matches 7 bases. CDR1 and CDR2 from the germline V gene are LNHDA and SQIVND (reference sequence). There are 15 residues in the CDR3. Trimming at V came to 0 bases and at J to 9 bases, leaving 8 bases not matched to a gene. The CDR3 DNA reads TGTGCCAGTAGTATAGACCGAGCGGGATCCAGTGAGCAGTTCTTC. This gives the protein CASSIDRAGSSEQFF. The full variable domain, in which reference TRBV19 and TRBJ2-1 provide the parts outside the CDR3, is DGGITQSPKYLFRKEGQNVTLSCEQNLNHDAMYWYRQDPGQGLRLIYYSQIVNDFQKGDIAEGYSVSREKKESFPLTVTSAQKNPTAFYLCASSIDRAGSSEQFFGPGTRLTVL.

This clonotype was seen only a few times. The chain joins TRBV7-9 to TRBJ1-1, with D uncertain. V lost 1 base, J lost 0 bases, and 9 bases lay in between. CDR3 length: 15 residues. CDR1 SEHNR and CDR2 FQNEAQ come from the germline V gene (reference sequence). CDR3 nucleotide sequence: TGTGCCAGCAGCTTAGAGGGCAACATGAACACTGAAGCTTTCTTT. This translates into CASSLEGNMNTEAFF. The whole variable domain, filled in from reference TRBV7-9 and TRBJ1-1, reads DTGVSQNPRHKITKRGQNVTFRCDPISEHNRLYWYRQTLGQGPEFLTYFQNEAQLEKSRLLSDRFSAERPKGSFSTLEIQRTEQGDSAMYLCASSLEGNMNTEAFFGQGTRLTVV.

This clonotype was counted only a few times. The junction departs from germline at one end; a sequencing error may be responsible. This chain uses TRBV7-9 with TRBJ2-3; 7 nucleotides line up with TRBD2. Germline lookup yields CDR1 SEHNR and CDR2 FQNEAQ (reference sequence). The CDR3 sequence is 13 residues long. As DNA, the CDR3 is TGTGCCAGCAGCTTAGTAGACAGCGGGGCCGTCCACTTC. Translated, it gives CASSLVDSGAVHF. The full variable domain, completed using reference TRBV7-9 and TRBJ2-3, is DTGVSQNPRHKITKRGQNVTFRCDPISEHNRLYWYRQTLGQGPEFLTYFQNEAQLEKSRLLSDRFSAERPKGSFSTLEIQRTEQGDSAMYLCASSLVDSGAVHFGPGTRLTVL.

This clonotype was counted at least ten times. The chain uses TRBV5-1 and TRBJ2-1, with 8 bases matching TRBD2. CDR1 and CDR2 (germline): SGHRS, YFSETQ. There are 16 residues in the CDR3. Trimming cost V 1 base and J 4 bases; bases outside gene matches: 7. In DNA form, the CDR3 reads TGCGCCAGCAGCTTGCGGGCTAGCGGGTTATACAATGAGCAGTTCTTC. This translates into CASSLRASGLYNEQFF.

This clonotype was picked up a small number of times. The CDR3 nucleotides read TGTGCCAGCAGTCCAGGACCAGCGGGTTACAATGAGCAGTTCTTC. It translates to CASSPGPAGYNEQFF. This rearrangement joins TRBV6-1 to TRBJ2-1, with D tentatively TRBD2 (6 bases). The length of the CDR3 is 15 residues. Trimming shortened V by 5 bases and J by 4 bases, and 15 bases separated the two germline ends. Germline assignment: CDR1 MNHNS and CDR2 SASEGT.

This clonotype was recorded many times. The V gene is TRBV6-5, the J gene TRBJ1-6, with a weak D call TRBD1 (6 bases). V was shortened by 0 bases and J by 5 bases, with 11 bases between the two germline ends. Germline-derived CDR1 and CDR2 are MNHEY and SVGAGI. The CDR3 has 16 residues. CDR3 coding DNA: TGTGCCAGCAGTTACTCGACAGGCCCCGATAATTCACCCCTCCACTTT. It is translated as CASSYSTGPDNSPLHF.

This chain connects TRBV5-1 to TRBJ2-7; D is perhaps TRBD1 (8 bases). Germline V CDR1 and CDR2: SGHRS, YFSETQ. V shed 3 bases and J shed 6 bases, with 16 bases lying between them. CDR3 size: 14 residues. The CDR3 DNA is TGCGCCAGCAGCTGGTTGACAGGGGAGGGCGAGCAGTACTTC. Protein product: CASSWLTGEGEQYF.

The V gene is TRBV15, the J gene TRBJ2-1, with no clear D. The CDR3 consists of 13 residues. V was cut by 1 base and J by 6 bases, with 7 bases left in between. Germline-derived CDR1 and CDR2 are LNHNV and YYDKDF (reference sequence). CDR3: CATSRAYFNEQFF. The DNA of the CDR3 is TGTGCCACCAGCAGAGCCTACTTCAATGAGCAGTTCTTC.

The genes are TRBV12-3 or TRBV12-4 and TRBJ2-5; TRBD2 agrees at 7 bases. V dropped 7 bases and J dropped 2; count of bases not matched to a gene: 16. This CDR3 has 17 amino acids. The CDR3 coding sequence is TGTGCCAGCAACTTGGGGATGGGGGGGAAGTATCAAGAGACCCAGTACTTC. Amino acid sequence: CASNLGMGGKYQETQYF.

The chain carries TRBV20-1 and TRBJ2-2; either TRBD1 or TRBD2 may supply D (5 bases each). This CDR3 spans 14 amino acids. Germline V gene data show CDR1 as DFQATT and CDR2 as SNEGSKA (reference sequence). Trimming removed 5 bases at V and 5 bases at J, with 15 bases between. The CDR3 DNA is TGCAGTGCTGTGGGGGTAACGGGGACCGGGGAGCTGTTTTTT. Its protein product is CSAVGVTGTGELFF.

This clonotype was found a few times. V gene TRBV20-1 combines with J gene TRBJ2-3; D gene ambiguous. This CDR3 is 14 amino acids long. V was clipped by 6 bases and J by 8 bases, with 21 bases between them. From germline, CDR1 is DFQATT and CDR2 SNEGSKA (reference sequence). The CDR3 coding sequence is TGCAGTGCCCCGGCGTCCCTGGGTATTCTTACGCAGTATTTT. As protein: CSAPASLGILTQYF.

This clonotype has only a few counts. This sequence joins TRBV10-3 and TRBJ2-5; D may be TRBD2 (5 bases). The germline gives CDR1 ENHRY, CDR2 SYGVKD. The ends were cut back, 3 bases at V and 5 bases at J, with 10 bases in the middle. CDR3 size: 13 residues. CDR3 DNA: TGTGCCATCAGTGACACGGGCGGGGAGACCCAGTACTTC. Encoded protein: CAISDTGGETQYF.

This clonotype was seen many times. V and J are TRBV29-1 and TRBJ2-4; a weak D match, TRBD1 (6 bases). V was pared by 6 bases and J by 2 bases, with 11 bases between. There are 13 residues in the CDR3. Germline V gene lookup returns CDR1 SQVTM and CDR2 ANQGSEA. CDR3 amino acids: CSVLDRTKNIQYF. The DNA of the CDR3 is TGCAGCGTCTTAGACAGGACCAAAAACATTCAGTACTTC.

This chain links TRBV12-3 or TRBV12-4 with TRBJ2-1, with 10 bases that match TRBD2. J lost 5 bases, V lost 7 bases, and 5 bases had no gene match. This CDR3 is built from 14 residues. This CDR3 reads CASNPSGGDNEQFF. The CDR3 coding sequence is TGTGCCAGCAATCCTAGCGGGGGCGACAATGAGCAGTTCTTC.

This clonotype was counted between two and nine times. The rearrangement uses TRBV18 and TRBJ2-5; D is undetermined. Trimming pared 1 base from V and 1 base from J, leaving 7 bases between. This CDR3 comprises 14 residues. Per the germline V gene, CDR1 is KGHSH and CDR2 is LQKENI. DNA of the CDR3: TGTGCCAGCTCACCACTCCGGTCCCAAGAGACCCAGTACTTC. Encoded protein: CASSPLRSQETQYF.

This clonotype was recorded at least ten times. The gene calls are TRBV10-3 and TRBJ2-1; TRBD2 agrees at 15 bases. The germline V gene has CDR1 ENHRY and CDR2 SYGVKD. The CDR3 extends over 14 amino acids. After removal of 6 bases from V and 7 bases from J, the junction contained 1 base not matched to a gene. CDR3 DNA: TGTGCCATCAGCGGGACTAGCGGGGGGAATGAGCAGTTCTTC. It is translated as CAISGTSGGNEQFF.